Described below is a single TCR beta chain sequence and its context. All glioblastoma patients lacked an isocitrate dehydrogenase mutation. This specimen comes from a study of glioma-infiltrating T cells after dendritic cell vaccination. Sequenced by immunoSEQ multiplex PCR; TCRdb stores in-frame clones only, minus some. Of 65,000 to 80,000 clones in the sample, around 86% were seen once. This material consisted of blood, taken before dendritic cell vaccination. The sequence derives from a human donor with glioblastoma.

The CDR3 DNA reads TGTGCCAGCAGCTCACCCGACAGGGCCTACTATGGCTACACCTTC. This encodes CASSSPDRAYYGYTF. The rearrangement joins TRBV7-2 to TRBJ1-2; 7 bases are a match to TRBD1. Germline assignment: CDR1 SGHTA and CDR2 FQGNSA. The CDR3 runs to 15 residues. J was trimmed by 3 bases and V by 4 bases; bases with no gene match: 8.